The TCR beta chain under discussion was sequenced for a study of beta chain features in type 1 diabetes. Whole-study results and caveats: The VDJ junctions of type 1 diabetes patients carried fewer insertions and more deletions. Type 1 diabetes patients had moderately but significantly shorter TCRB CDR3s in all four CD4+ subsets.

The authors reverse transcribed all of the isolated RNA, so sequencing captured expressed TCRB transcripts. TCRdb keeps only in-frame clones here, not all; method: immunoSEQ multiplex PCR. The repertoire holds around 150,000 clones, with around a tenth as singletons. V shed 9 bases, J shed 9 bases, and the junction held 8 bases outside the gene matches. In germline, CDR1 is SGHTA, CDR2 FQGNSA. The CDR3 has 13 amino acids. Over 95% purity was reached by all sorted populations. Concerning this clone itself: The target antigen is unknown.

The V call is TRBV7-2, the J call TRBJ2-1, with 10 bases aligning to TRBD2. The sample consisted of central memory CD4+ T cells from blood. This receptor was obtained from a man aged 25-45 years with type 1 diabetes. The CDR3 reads CASSLAGAGEQFF. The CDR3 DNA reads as TGTGCCAGTTCCCTAGCGGGAGCGGGTGAGCAGTTCTTC.